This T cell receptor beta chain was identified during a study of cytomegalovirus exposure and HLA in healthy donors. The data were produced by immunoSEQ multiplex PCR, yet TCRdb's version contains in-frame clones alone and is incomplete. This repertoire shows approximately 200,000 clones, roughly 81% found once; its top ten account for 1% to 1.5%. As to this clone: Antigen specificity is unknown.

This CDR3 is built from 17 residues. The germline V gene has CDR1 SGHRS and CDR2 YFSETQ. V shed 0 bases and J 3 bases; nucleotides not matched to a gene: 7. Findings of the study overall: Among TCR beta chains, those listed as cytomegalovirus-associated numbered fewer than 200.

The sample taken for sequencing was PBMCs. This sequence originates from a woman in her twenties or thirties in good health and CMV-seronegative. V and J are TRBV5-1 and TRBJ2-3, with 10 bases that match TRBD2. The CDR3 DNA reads TGCGCCAGCAGCTTGGCTTCTAGCGGGAGCGGTACAGATACGCAGTATTTT. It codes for CASSLASSGSGTDTQYF.